The count of the clone carrying this T cell receptor beta chain is one. These data originate in a study of cytomegalovirus exposure and HLA in healthy donors. With 60 Vbeta and 13 Jbeta primers, the PCR was carried out. TCRdb's copy holds only in-frame clones and misses some; the assay was immunoSEQ multiplex PCR. Found here are about 90,000 clones, over 75% of them singletons; the top ten hold over 2%. Sequencing was done on a sample of PBMCs. This TCR came from a boy aged 5-17 years in good health and CMV-seronegative.

The CDR3 protein is CASSPPSPYGYTF. CDR3 DNA: TGCGCCAGCAGCCCCCCGAGCCCCTATGGCTACACCTTC. The chain is built from TRBV10-2 and TRBJ1-2; D is ambiguous. Trimming removed 6 bases at V and 4 bases at J, with 12 bases between. The CDR3 is made up of 13 amino acids. CDR1 is WSHSY, CDR2 SAAADI, per germline.